Below, 21 T cell receptor beta chains from the same sample are listed, as sequenced in a study of blood T cell repertoires in COVID-19 (dated by TCRdb to 2020 to 2022). Library generation was performed with the immunoSEQ multiplex PCR assay. The table was pulled from immuneACCESS by TCRdb, which kept in-frame rearrangements only. Such tables lose some clones; where checked, under half of the loss comes from unresolved V genes, and the rest has no known cause. The sample table shows 200,000 to 250,000 clones, and approximately 90% are seen once. The ten largest clonotypes hold 2.7% of the sample. Sequencing was done on a sample of peripheral blood. The source is a man aged 25-45 years with COVID-19, enrolled during active disease.

The rearrangement uses TRBV27 and TRBJ2-7, with 7 bases lining up with TRBD1. Germline trimming cut 0 bases from V and 3 bases from J; bases unmatched to any gene: 5. There are 15 residues in the CDR3. CDR1 and CDR2 (germline): MNHEY, SMNVEV (reference sequence). The CDR3 region has the DNA TGTGCCAGCAGTTTATCTTACAGGGGTAACTACGAGCAGTACTTC. Translating gives CASSLSYRGNYEQYF.

Note on this clone: Additional DNA sequences in this sample encode the identical CDR3. The rearrangement joins TRBV12-3 or TRBV12-4 to TRBJ1-1; TRBD1 matches at 7 bases. The V gene end was trimmed by 3 bases and the J gene end by 5 bases; junction bases not matched to a gene: 3. The CDR3 spans 13 residues. The CDR3 protein is CASSFGRGTEAFF. CDR3 sequence (DNA): TGTGCCAGCAGTTTTGGCAGGGGGACTGAAGCTTTCTTT.

This clone appeared a single time. V usage is TRBV27 and J usage is TRBJ1-1, with D unclear. Between the trimmed V and J ends, which lost 6 bases and 1 base, there was a span of 6 bases. The CDR3 contains 12 residues. Germline V CDR1 and CDR2: MNHEY, SMNVEV (reference sequence). The CDR3 reads CASSPGNTEAFF. The DNA of the CDR3 is TGTGCCAGCAGCCCAGGGAACACTGAAGCTTTCTTT.

J is TRBJ2-7 and V is TRBV9; 9 positions agree with TRBD1. This CDR3 has 15 amino acids. V lost 2 bases to trimming and J lost 3 bases; unmatched junction nucleotides: 6. Germline values: CDR1 SGDLS, CDR2 YYNGEE. The CDR3 DNA follows: TGTGCCAGCAGCGTCGGGACAGGGACCTACTACGAGCAGTACTTC. It specifies CASSVGTGTYYEQYF.

A note on this clone: Distinct nucleotide sequences in the sample also encode this CDR3. The chain recombines TRBV2 with TRBJ1-1; D remains ambiguous. From germline, CDR1 is SNHLY and CDR2 FYNNEI. This CDR3 contains 11 residues. V lost 6 bases and J 2 bases, leaving 4 bases between the germline ends. The CDR3 is CASSLNTEAFF. For the CDR3, the DNA is TGTGCCAGCAGCCTTAACACTGAAGCTTTCTTT.

The V and J genes are TRBV18 and TRBJ2-2; tentative D call: TRBD2 (5 bases). The CDR3 is 17 residues long. V gave up 4 bases and J gave up 2 bases, with 17 bases separating them. Germline CDR1 KGHSH, CDR2 LQKENI. The DNA for the CDR3 is TGTGCCAGCTCACATCTCACTAGATCCCCTAACACCGGGGAGCTGTTTTTT. Translation gives CASSHLTRSPNTGELFF.

The V call is TRBV3-1 (or the pseudogene TRBV3-2), the J call TRBJ2-7, with 8 positions matching TRBD2. The CDR3 totals 12 residues. The V and J ends lost 3 bases and 6 bases, in that order; junction bases with no gene match: 1. Germline loops: CDR1 LGHDT, CDR2 YNNKEL (reference sequence). The CDR3 sequence: CASSHGGGEQYF. For the CDR3, the DNA is TGTGCCAGCAGCCACGGGGGGGGCGAGCAGTACTTC.

V usage is TRBV6-1 and J usage is TRBJ2-1; D is unresolved. Per the germline V gene, CDR1 is MNHNS and CDR2 is SASEGT. V dropped 2 bases and J dropped 14 bases, with 10 bases sitting between them. This CDR3 contains 11 residues. CDR3: CASSERSMEFF. The CDR3 DNA is TGTGCCAGCAGTGAAAGGAGCATGGAGTTCTTC.

This CDR3 is CASSPLPSYGYTF. CDR3 nucleotides: TGTGCCAGCAGTCCACTCCCCTCCTATGGCTACACCTTC. The chain carries TRBV12-3 or TRBV12-4 and TRBJ1-2; the D is unclear. This CDR3 contains 13 residues. Trimming removed 5 bases at V and 4 bases at J, with 11 bases between.

J is TRBJ1-5 and V is TRBV28; D remains ambiguous. This CDR3 is 12 amino acids long. Germline CDR1 is MDHEN and CDR2 is SYDVKM. The ends were cut back, 5 bases at V and 5 bases at J, with 7 bases in the middle. The CDR3 DNA sequence: TGTGCCAGCAGTCCCTCGTATCAGCCCCAGCATTTT. This translates into CASSPSYQPQHF.

The chain uses TRBV3-1 (or the pseudogene TRBV3-2) and TRBJ2-4; D gene ambiguous. Germline V lookup: CDR1 LGHDT, CDR2 YNNKEL (reference sequence). With 0 bases removed from V and 0 bases from J, the gap between germline ends came to 12 bases. The length of the CDR3 is 17 residues. CDR3 DNA: TGTGCCAGCAGCCAAGATTGGTCAGGTCTAGCCAAAAACATTCAGTACTTC. Encoded protein: CASSQDWSGLAKNIQYF.

This rearrangement joins TRBV19 to TRBJ2-7; 7 positions match TRBD1. CDR1 and CDR2 from the germline V gene are LNHDA and SQIVND (reference sequence). This CDR3 region has 16 residues. Trimming cost V 8 bases and J 0 bases; bases outside gene matches: 13. The CDR3 loop is CASRDRIGQNSYEQYF. In DNA, the CDR3 is TGTGCCAGTCGGGACAGAATAGGACAAAACTCCTACGAGCAGTACTTC.

This clone has more than one count but fewer than ten. This chain joins TRBV6-6 and TRBJ1-1, with D perhaps matching TRBD1 (6 bases). The germline gives CDR1 MNHNY, CDR2 SVGAGI (reference sequence). V was pared by 5 bases and J by 4 bases, with 17 bases between. The CDR3 is 15 amino acids. CDR3 residues: CASSIRDTMGTEAFF. DNA of the CDR3: TGTGCCAGCAGTATCCGGGACACTATGGGCACTGAAGCTTTCTTT.

The rearrangement uses TRBV19 and TRBJ2-5; D gene ambiguous. V lost 5 bases to trimming and J lost 1 base, with 8 bases between them. CDR3 length: 13 amino acids. In germline, CDR1 is LNHDA, CDR2 SQIVND (reference sequence). CDR3 sequence reads: CASSAALQETQYF. The CDR3 nucleotides read TGTGCCAGTAGTGCGGCGCTCCAAGAGACCCAGTACTTC.

V is TRBV4-2 and J is TRBJ1-5, with TRBD1 matching over 9 bases. The CDR3 is 21 amino acids. The V gene's germline CDR1 is LGHNA and CDR2 YNFKEQ. Trimming took 3 bases from V and 0 from J; bases not matched to a gene: 18. The CDR3 sequence: CASSQGSLAGQGPYSNQPQHF. CDR3 bases: TGTGCCAGCAGCCAGGGGTCGCTTGCGGGACAGGGACCCTATAGCAATCAGCCCCAGCATTTT.

The chain combines TRBV18 with TRBJ1-2; no definite D call. The CDR3 contains 13 residues. V shed 6 bases and J shed 7 bases, with 15 bases lying between them. Per the germline V gene, CDR1 is KGHSH and CDR2 is LQKENI. The CDR3 DNA is TGTGCCAGCTCGGTGGAGCCTTGGCGTGGCTACACCTTC. This gives the protein CASSVEPWRGYTF.

The chain is built from TRBV9 and TRBJ2-7; a possible D gene is TRBD2 (6 bases). Germline loops: CDR1 SGDLS, CDR2 YYNGEE. The CDR3 loop spans 13 amino acids. V was shortened by 0 bases and J by 5 bases, with 9 bases between the two germline ends. CDR3 in amino acids: CASSVVGGHEQYF. CDR3 DNA: TGTGCCAGCAGCGTAGTGGGAGGCCACGAGCAGTACTTC.

The gene calls are TRBV4-3 and TRBJ2-2; 10 nucleotides line up with TRBD1. Germline CDR1 is LGHNA and CDR2 is YSLEER. The trim removed 5 bases at V and 2 bases at J, leaving 2 bases unmatched. The CDR3 sequence is 15 residues long. CDR3 DNA: TGCGCCAGCAGCGGGACAGGGGCTAACACCGGGGAGCTGTTTTTT. Amino acid sequence: CASSGTGANTGELFF.

V is TRBV5-1 and J is TRBJ2-3; 10 positions match TRBD1. The CDR3 length is 14 residues. The V and J ends lost 2 bases and 4 bases, in that order; junction bases with no gene match: 1. Germline CDR1 is SGHRS and CDR2 is YFSETQ. The CDR3 nucleotides are TGCGCCAGCAGCTTAGGACAGGGGGCAGATACGCAGTATTTT. Translated: CASSLGQGADTQYF. Based on the CDR3 plus reference TRBV5-1 and TRBJ2-3, the full variable domain is KAGVTQTPRYLIKTRGQQVTLSCSPISGHRSVSWYQQTPGQGLQFLFEYFSETQRNKGNFPGRFSGRQFSNSRSEMNVSTLELGDSALYLCASSLGQGADTQYFGPGTRLTVL.

This chain joins TRBV27 and TRBJ2-6; TRBD1 aligns across 7 bases. Germline V gene lookup returns CDR1 MNHEY and CDR2 SMNVEV (reference sequence). The CDR3 runs to 15 residues. V was pared by 5 bases and J by 2 bases, with 3 bases of the junction left unmatched. The DNA for the CDR3 is TGTGCCAGCAGTATCGACAGGGCTGGGGCCAACGTCCTGACTTTC. Its protein is CASSIDRAGANVLTF.

The chain employs TRBV3-1 (or the pseudogene TRBV3-2) and TRBJ1-3, with 8 positions matching TRBD1. The CDR3 loop spans 15 amino acids. Germline values: CDR1 LGHDT, CDR2 YNNKEL (reference sequence). V lost 4 bases to trimming and J lost 2 bases; unmatched junction nucleotides: 4. The chain's CDR3 is CASSPDRAAGNTIYF. DNA of the CDR3: TGTGCCAGCAGCCCGGACAGGGCTGCTGGAAACACCATATATTTT.